Presented here are 29 T cell receptor beta chains from one specimen sequenced in a study of T cell responses to AZD1222 COVID-19 vaccine (dated by TCRdb to about 2021). Library creation used the immunoSEQ multiplex PCR assay. What TCRdb holds here is the immuneACCESS table cut down to in-frame rearrangements. Part of the clones is not present; checked against another copy, under half of the missing clones reflect an unresolved V gene, and the others are unexplained. The sample has about 140,000 clones on record, around 88% of them singletons. Of the sample, 3% to 4.5% is held by the ten largest clones. Reading the label with the study, this specimen's time point is: baseline before first vaccination. Sequenced material: peripheral blood, taken on day 0 of AZD1222 vaccination. Receptors originate from an adult in good health.

The rearrangement links TRBV19 to TRBJ1-1; TRBD1 matches 8 bases. The CDR3 runs 15 residues. J was trimmed by 3 bases and V by 5 bases; bases with no gene match: 8. Germline values: CDR1 LNHDA, CDR2 SQIVND (reference sequence). The CDR3 region has the DNA TGTGCCAGTAGTGCCCAGGGGGCTTCTCACACTGAAGCTTTCTTT. Encoded protein: CASSAQGASHTEAFF.

The rearrangement links TRBV25-1 to TRBJ2-5; D possibly corresponds to TRBD2 (6 bases). The CDR3 totals 16 residues. Trimming left V 0 bases short and J 5 bases short, with 16 bases between. Germline-derived CDR1 and CDR2 are MGHDK and SYGVNS. The CDR3 nucleotides read TGTGCCAGCAGTGAATACGGCCGTTCAGGGAGGGAGACCCAGTACTTC. Amino acids: CASSEYGRSGRETQYF.

The chain joins TRBV15 to TRBJ2-3; D call uncertain. Trimming shortened V by 4 bases and J by 0 bases, and 17 bases separated the two germline ends. The CDR3 runs to 17 residues. Germline CDR1 is LNHNV and CDR2 is YYDKDF (reference sequence). CDR3 sequence (DNA): TGTGCCACCAGCACTACCCGGGTAGCACGGAGCACAGATACGCAGTATTTT. It encodes CATSTTRVARSTDTQYF.

This chain joins TRBV19 and TRBJ2-3; possibly TRBD1 or TRBD2 for D (5 bases each). Germline V gives CDR1 LNHDA, CDR2 SQIVND (reference sequence). Trimming removed 9 bases at V and 4 bases at J, with 14 bases between. The CDR3 sequence is 13 residues long. As DNA, the CDR3 is TGTGCCAGCGGGCCGATGGGGGCAGATACGCAGTATTTT. The encoded protein is CASGPMGADTQYF. Supplemented by reference TRBV19 and TRBJ2-3, the full variable domain reads DGGITQSPKYLFRKEGQNVTLSCEQNLNHDAMYWYRQDPGQGLRLIYYSQIVNDFQKGDIAEGYSVSREKKESFPLTVTSAQKNPTAFYLCASGPMGADTQYFGPGTRLTVL.

This clone was observed a few times. V usage is TRBV27 and J usage is TRBJ1-2; no firm D call. Trimming left V 5 bases short and J 5 bases short, with 15 bases between. The germline gives CDR1 MNHEY, CDR2 SMNVEV (reference sequence). CDR3 length: 14 amino acids. The CDR3 DNA sequence: TGTGCCAGCAGTGTTGTCCCGGTTGGGTATGGCTACACCTTC. This encodes CASSVVPVGYGYTF.

The chain recombines TRBV7-2 with TRBJ1-5; D is unresolved. Germline CDR1 and CDR2: SGHTA and FQGNSA. This CDR3 has 16 residues. V was trimmed by 5 bases and J by 4 bases, leaving 18 bases between them. This CDR3 is CASSLTPGPLNQPQHF. For the CDR3, the DNA is TGTGCCAGCAGCCTGACACCGGGTCCCCTAAATCAGCCCCAGCATTTT.

The CDR3 nucleotides read TGTGCCCTCGGCGAGCAGACCCAAGAGACCCAGTACTTC. Protein: CALGEQTQETQYF. The chain recombines TRBV2 with TRBJ2-5, with D uncertain. The CDR3 covers 13 residues. The V and J ends lost 11 bases and 1 base respectively, with 14 bases between them. Germline CDR1 SNHLY, CDR2 FYNNEI.

CDR3 region: CASSDGLAGDNEQFF. The CDR3 nucleotides are TGTGCCAGCAGTGATGGACTAGCGGGGGACAATGAGCAGTTCTTC. The rearrangement links TRBV6-4 to TRBJ2-1, with 13 bases aligning to TRBD2. J gave up 5 bases and V 3 bases, and 1 base lay outside the gene matches. CDR1 MRHNA and CDR2 SNTAGT come from the germline V gene. The CDR3 loop spans 15 amino acids.

The V gene is TRBV28, the J gene TRBJ2-1, with 10 bases lining up with TRBD2. CDR3 length: 16 amino acids. In germline, CDR1 is MDHEN, CDR2 SYDVKM. Trimming cost V 3 bases and J 0 bases; bases outside gene matches: 2. The CDR3 DNA reads as TGTGCCAGCAGTTTTAGCGGGAGGCCCTCCTACAATGAGCAGTTCTTC. Protein product: CASSFSGRPSYNEQFF.

This chain links TRBV29-1 with TRBJ2-2; the D is unclear. The CDR3 runs 14 residues. Germline V gene sequence: CDR1 SQVTM, CDR2 ANQGSEA. V lost 3 bases, J lost 0 bases, and 8 bases lay in between. CDR3 nucleotides: TGCAGCGTTGAGGGCGGCGCGAACACCGGGGAGCTGTTTTTT. It yields the protein CSVEGGANTGELFF.

This chain joins TRBV10-3 and TRBJ1-2; perhaps TRBD1 as D (5 bases). CDR1 and CDR2 from the germline V gene are ENHRY and SYGVKD. V was shortened by 0 bases and J by 1 base, with 12 bases between the two germline ends. CDR3 size: 16 residues. The CDR3 sequence: CAISESGTGDNYGYTF. CDR3 in DNA: TGTGCCATCAGTGAGTCGGGTACGGGGGATAACTATGGCTACACCTTC.

In DNA, the CDR3 is TGTGCCTGGAGTGAGGGGTTACTTGGAAACACCATATATTTT. It encodes CAWSEGLLGNTIYF. This chain links TRBV30 with TRBJ1-3; D perhaps matches TRBD1 (5 bases). The CDR3 length is 14 residues. Germline CDR1 reads GTSNPN; CDR2 reads SVGIG (reference sequence). Between the trimmed V and J ends, which lost 1 base and 3 bases, there was a span of 10 bases.

The chain joins TRBV5-1 to TRBJ1-1; unclear D gene. Germline V gives CDR1 SGHRS, CDR2 YFSETQ. The CDR3 runs to 14 residues. V was trimmed by 2 bases and J by 3 bases, leaving 11 bases between them. The CDR3 DNA sequence: TGCGCCAGCAGCTTAACTGGAACCCACACTGAAGCTTTCTTT. Amino acids: CASSLTGTHTEAFF. Full variable domain (missing parts from reference TRBV5-1 and TRBJ1-1): KAGVTQTPRYLIKTRGQQVTLSCSPISGHRSVSWYQQTPGQGLQFLFEYFSETQRNKGNFPGRFSGRQFSNSRSEMNVSTLELGDSALYLCASSLTGTHTEAFFGQGTRLTVV.

The CDR3 protein is CASSYDFQPQHF. CDR3 sequence (DNA): TGTGCCAGCAGTTATGATTTCCAGCCCCAGCATTTT. The gene calls are TRBV6-2 or TRBV6-3 and TRBJ1-5; no firm D call. Germline CDR1 reads MNHEY; CDR2 reads SVGEGT. The ends were cut back, 3 bases at V and 7 bases at J, with 7 bases in the middle. This CDR3 has 12 residues.

This clone was counted once. This rearrangement joins TRBV4-2 to TRBJ2-1, with 8 nucleotides matching TRBD2. The CDR3 covers 15 residues. The germline CDR1 and CDR2 sequences are LGHNA and YNFKEQ. V was pared by 1 base and J by 8 bases, with 7 bases of the junction left unmatched. The CDR3 reads CASSQGVAGRDEQFF. The DNA for the CDR3 is TGTGCCAGCAGCCAAGGGGTAGCGGGAAGGGATGAGCAGTTCTTC.

This chain connects TRBV24-1 to TRBJ2-5; D is uncertain. Trimming took 1 base from V and 5 from J, leaving 4 bases between them. The CDR3 totals 12 residues. CDR1 KGHDR and CDR2 SFDVKD come from the germline V gene. The CDR3 sequence: CATSDFRETQYF. CDR3 nucleotide sequence: TGTGCCACCAGTGATTTTCGGGAGACCCAGTACTTC.

The chain combines TRBV4-3 with TRBJ2-3; D is uncertain. Germline-derived CDR1 and CDR2 are LGHNA and YSLEER. The CDR3 covers 13 residues. V lost 1 base and J lost 1, with 3 bases in between. For the CDR3, the DNA is TGCGCCAGCAGCCAAGCGGGCACAGATACGCAGTATTTT. It codes for CASSQAGTDTQYF.

The V gene is TRBV6-5, the J gene TRBJ1-1, with 7 bases lining up with TRBD1. The CDR3 is 12 residues long. Trimming at V came to 6 bases and at J to 12 bases, leaving 10 bases not matched to a gene. Germline V lookup: CDR1 MNHEY, CDR2 SVGAGI. The CDR3 coding sequence is TGTGCCAGCAGCCGAGGACAGGCGTATTCTTTCTTT. Protein: CASSRGQAYSFF.

The J gene is TRBJ1-3, the V gene TRBV7-9; D uncertain. V lost 5 bases, J lost 2 bases, and 10 bases lay in between. Germline-derived CDR1 and CDR2 are SEHNR and FQNEAQ (reference sequence). CDR3 length: 14 amino acids. CDR3 protein: CASSQGLTGNTIYF. In nucleotides, the CDR3 is TGTGCCAGCAGCCAAGGGTTAACTGGAAACACCATATATTTT.

The gene calls are TRBV29-1 and TRBJ2-2; the D call may be TRBD1 or TRBD2 (5 bases each). The V end was cut by 6 bases, the J end by 3 bases, with 14 bases between. The CDR3 consists of 14 residues. The germline CDR1 and CDR2 sequences are SQVTM and ANQGSEA. This CDR3 reads CSVRRDQDTGELFF. In DNA form, the CDR3 reads TGCAGCGTGCGCCGGGACCAAGACACCGGGGAGCTGTTTTTT.

The chain recombines TRBV19 with TRBJ2-3; 8 nucleotides agree with TRBD1. Germline assignment: CDR1 LNHDA and CDR2 SQIVND (reference sequence). V lost 3 bases to trimming and J lost 4 bases; unmatched junction nucleotides: 6. This CDR3 has 15 residues. CDR3 loop: CASSIAGGSADTQYF. CDR3 DNA sequence: TGTGCCAGTAGTATCGCAGGGGGCTCAGCAGATACGCAGTATTTT.

V usage is TRBV2 and J usage is TRBJ2-6, with 8 positions matching TRBD1. With V trimmed by 4 bases and J by 3 bases, 5 bases remained unmatched. Germline V gives CDR1 SNHLY, CDR2 FYNNEI. The CDR3 sequence is 16 residues long. The CDR3 DNA sequence: TGTGCCAGCAGTGGACAGGGGCTGGGTGGGGCCAACGTCCTGACTTTC. Its protein is CASSGQGLGGANVLTF.

CDR3 DNA sequence: TGTGCCAGCAGTGGGGACTACTCCTACGAGCAGTACTTC. Amino acid sequence: CASSGDYSYEQYF. V and J are TRBV2 and TRBJ2-7; 7 bases map to TRBD2. The CDR3 is 13 amino acids. The J segment lost 0 bases and the V segment lost 4 bases, leaving 0 bases of the junction unmatched. Germline V gives CDR1 SNHLY, CDR2 FYNNEI.

This clone has a handful of counts. The chain couples TRBV30 to TRBJ2-3; 8 nucleotides agree with TRBD2. The CDR3 is 14 amino acids. Looked up from germline, CDR1 is GTSNPN and CDR2 is SVGIG (reference sequence). V trimming: 5 bases; J trimming: 5 bases; junction bases outside the gene matches: 9. Here the CDR3 reads CAWCPTGGGDTQYF. In DNA form, the CDR3 reads TGTGCCTGGTGCCCTACGGGAGGGGGAGATACGCAGTATTTT. Using reference TRBV30 and TRBJ2-3 for the parts outside the CDR3, the full variable domain is SQTIHQWPATLVQPVGSPLSLECTVEGTSNPNLYWYRQAAGRGLQLLFYSVGIGQISSEVPQNLSASRPQDRQFILSSKKLLLSDSGFYLCAWCPTGGGDTQYFGPGTRLTVL.

V gene TRBV27 combines with J gene TRBJ1-5, with 8 nucleotides matching TRBD1. In germline, CDR1 is MNHEY, CDR2 SMNVEV (reference sequence). The CDR3 has 16 residues. J gave up 7 bases and V 5 bases, and 13 bases lay outside the gene matches. In nucleotides, the CDR3 is TGTGCCAGCAGTCCCAACACAGGGGGAAGAAACCAGCCCCAGCATTTT. This encodes CASSPNTGGRNQPQHF.

This clone was found once. J is TRBJ1-6 and V is TRBV6-5; D unresolved. Germline-derived CDR1 and CDR2 are MNHEY and SVGAGI. Trimming cost V 5 bases and J 0 bases, with 5 bases left between them. The CDR3 is 14 amino acids. CDR3 in DNA: TGTGCCAGCAGTAAAAGCTCCTATAATTCACCCCTCCACTTT. Translating it yields CASSKSSYNSPLHF.

This CDR3 reads CASSLVGHTDTQYF. CDR3 nucleotides: TGTGCCAGCAGCTTAGTGGGGCATACAGATACGCAGTATTTT. The J gene is TRBJ2-3, the V gene TRBV7-2, with D possibly matching TRBD1 (5 bases). The CDR3 is 14 amino acids. Germline V gene lookup returns CDR1 SGHTA and CDR2 FQGNSA. V gave up 1 base and J gave up 3 bases, with 8 bases separating them.

The count of this clone is one. V is TRBV27 and J is TRBJ2-5; D is unresolved. Trimming pared 4 bases from V and 4 bases from J, leaving 10 bases between. The CDR3 has 13 residues. Germline V gives CDR1 MNHEY, CDR2 SMNVEV (reference sequence). The CDR3 DNA is TGTGCCAGCAGTTATGTGTGGCGAGAGACCCAGTACTTC. This encodes CASSYVWRETQYF.

V usage is TRBV7-2 and J usage is TRBJ2-2; D perhaps matches TRBD1 (5 bases). Germline lookup yields CDR1 SGHTA and CDR2 FQGNSA. Trimming shortened V by 9 bases and J by 6 bases, and 11 bases separated the two germline ends. There are 12 residues in the CDR3. The CDR3 DNA is TGTGCCAGTTCCAGGGCATCCGGGGAGCTGTTTTTT. Protein product: CASSRASGELFF.